The clone carrying this T cell receptor (beta chain) was recorded many times. The antigen remains unidentified. TCRdb re-called the RT-PCR reads through MiXCR, storing one row per CDR3 protein. This table has 500,000 or so distinct CDR3 sequences, 16% appearing once. The ends lost 8 bases at V and 4 bases at J; junction bases unmatched: 14. The CDR3 consists of 16 residues. Germline values: CDR1 MDHEN, CDR2 SYDVKM. The data belong to a study of response to subunit inactivated influenza vaccine. Study findings and constraints: Seasonal influenza vaccination, on each occasion, was suggested by the authors to recruit few new T cells.

This specimen was CD4+ T cells sorted from PBMCs, taken roughly 24 months after vaccination. The chain carries TRBV28 and TRBJ2-1; 7 bases are a match to TRBD2. This TCR derives from a man aged 50 to 69 who received an inactivated influenza vaccine. The DNA of the CDR3 is TGTGCCAGCGTTGGAATGGGCGGGGGAGAATACAATGAGCAGTTCTTC. It codes for CASVGMGGGEYNEQFF.